This T cell receptor beta chain is drawn from a study of T cells in localized non-small cell lung cancer. The CDR3 length is 17 residues. With V trimmed by 5 bases and J by 2 bases, 14 bases remained unmatched. The germline CDR1 and CDR2 sequences are MNHEY and SMNVEV (reference sequence). The data were produced by immunoSEQ multiplex PCR, yet TCRdb's version contains in-frame clones alone and is incomplete. The repertoire holds around 8,600 clones, with around 87% as singletons. The starting material was peripheral blood, obtained before any cancer treatment. This chain uses TRBV27 with TRBJ2-5, with 7 bases identical to TRBD2. The receptor was derived from a male donor older than 55 with stage III lung adenocarcinoma. CDR3: CASSPGAREPGQETQYF. CDR3 DNA: TGTGCCAGCAGTCCCGGGGCGCGGGAGCCGGGGCAAGAGACCCAGTACTTC.